The T cell receptor (beta chain) described here comes from a study of T cell responses to AZD1222 COVID-19 vaccine. V lost 5 bases to trimming and J lost 4 bases; unmatched junction nucleotides: 2. There are 13 residues in the CDR3. Germline V gives CDR1 SEHNR, CDR2 FQNEAQ (reference sequence). To note about this clone: Its cognate antigen is unknown.

Overall study results and limits: Regions left unmutated in variants are reportedly the target of nearly half of spike-specific TCRs. Clonal diversity may have been underestimated in mostly white British donors.

TCRdb keeps only in-frame clones here, not all; method: immunoSEQ multiplex PCR. The data hold 170,000 or so clones, with 87% observed a single time. The receptor was isolated from an adult in good health. The chain employs TRBV7-9 and TRBJ1-2, with TRBD1 identical over 9 bases. The sequenced sample was peripheral blood, obtained on day 0 of AZD1222 vaccination. The CDR3: CASSTDRGYGYTF. The CDR3 DNA reads TGTGCCAGCAGCACGGACAGGGGCTATGGCTACACCTTC.